This T cell receptor beta chain was observed in a study of T-cell reconstitution after alpha-beta-depleted transplantation in children. This CDR3 comprises 16 residues. V lost 4 bases, J lost 2 bases, and 17 bases lay in between. Unique molecular identifiers were incorporated into the prepared TCRbeta library. TCRdb re-called the PCR reads with MiXCR, one entry per CDR3 protein. The sample contains 200,000 to 300,000 distinct CDR3 sequences, 20% to 30% of which appear only once. Source: PBMCs, mostly from graft donor cells, taken 360 days after TCRalphabeta/CD19-depleted stem cell transplant. The source is a female patient aged 2-10 years who had a stem cell transplant for congenital amegakaryocytic thrombocytopenia, so the T cells may come from the graft donor. The gene calls are TRBV12-3 or TRBV12-4 and TRBJ2-5; D is possibly TRBD2 (6 bases). The CDR3 DNA is TGTGCCAGCAGTTGGATGCTGGAGGGACGTCAAGAGACCCAGTACTTC. As protein: CASSWMLEGRQETQYF.